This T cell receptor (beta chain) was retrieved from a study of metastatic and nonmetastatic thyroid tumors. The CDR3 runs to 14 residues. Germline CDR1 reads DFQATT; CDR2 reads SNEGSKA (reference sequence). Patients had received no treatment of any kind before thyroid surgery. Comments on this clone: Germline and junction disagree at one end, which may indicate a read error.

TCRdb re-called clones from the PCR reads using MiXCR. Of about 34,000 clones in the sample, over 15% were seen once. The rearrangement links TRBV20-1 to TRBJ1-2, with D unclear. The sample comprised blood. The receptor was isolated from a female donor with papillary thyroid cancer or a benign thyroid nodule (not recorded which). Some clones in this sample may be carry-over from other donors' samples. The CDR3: CSARDLRSGYVYTF. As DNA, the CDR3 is TGCAGTGCTAGAGATCTGAGGTCTGGCTATGTCTACACCTTC.